The 17 T cell receptor beta chains below come from one sample, sequenced in a study of CXCR3-negative and CXCR3-positive naive CD8 T cells. Study findings and constraints: CXCR3-negative naive cells had less hydrophobic TRB CDR3s than did CXCR3-positive naive cells.

UMI-labeled 5' RACE TRB cDNA libraries were prepared from the cells. TCRdb re-called the 5' RACE reads; one entry per CDR3 protein, DNA not given. Listed are some 130,000 distinct CDR3 sequences; 0.59% falls within the top ten. No cognate antigen is known for these TCRs. The sample was naive CXCR3+ CD8+ T cells from blood. Noted subset: CD45RO-CCR7+CD27+CD95- naive CD8+ T cells expressing CXCR3 (TNR3+). The receptors originated from a human donor in good health. Some clones in this sample may be carry-over from other donors' samples.

The V gene is TRBV28, the J gene TRBJ2-3; TCRdb names TRBD1, which stays unverified in the absence of DNA. Per the germline V gene, CDR1 is MDHEN and CDR2 is SYDVKM. The CDR3 runs to 17 residues. The CDR3: CASSSIGPGGSTDTQYF.

This chain uses TRBV20-1 with TRBJ2-3. CDR1 DFQATT and CDR2 SNEGSKA come from the germline V gene (reference sequence). CDR3 size: 15 residues. The CDR3 spells CSARDLASSVDTQYF.

CDR3 protein: CASSLSIEEDYEQYF. V usage is TRBV27 and J usage is TRBJ2-7. Germline V gene data show CDR1 as MNHEY and CDR2 as SMNVEV (reference sequence). CDR3 length equals 15 residues.

V and J are TRBV29-1 and TRBJ2-7; the TCRdb D gene call, TRBD1, has no DNA to confirm it. The germline V gene has CDR1 SQVTM and CDR2 ANQGSEA. The CDR3 has 14 residues. This CDR3 is CSVEVGGGAGEQYF.

The chain carries TRBV2 and TRBJ2-5; the D call from TCRdb, TRBD2, cannot be confirmed without DNA. Germline CDR1 reads SNHLY; CDR2 reads FYNNEI. The CDR3 contains 15 residues. CDR3 sequence reads: CASSERTSLQETQYF.

The chain employs TRBV7-9 and TRBJ2-3. This CDR3 has 15 residues. Germline V lookup: CDR1 SEHNR, CDR2 FQNEAQ (reference sequence). The CDR3 spells CASSLPGVAWDTQYF.

The rearrangement links TRBV6-5 to TRBJ1-1. Germline loops: CDR1 MNHEY, CDR2 SVGAGI. The CDR3 is made up of 15 amino acids. The CDR3 spells CASSYSNALTSEAFF.

V usage is TRBV29-1 and J usage is TRBJ2-7; the D call of TRBD1 rests on TCRdb alone, since no DNA is present to check it. Germline V lookup: CDR1 SQVTM, CDR2 ANQGSEA. CDR3 length equals 12 residues. Here the CDR3 reads CSVVQGSYEQYF.

This chain links TRBV7-8 with TRBJ2-1; as DNA is missing, the TRBD1 call by TCRdb cannot be tested. Germline V lookup: CDR1 SGHVS, CDR2 FQNEAQ. The CDR3 is 20 residues long. Here the CDR3 reads CASSPGWGDYPTPPDNEQFF.

The rearrangement links TRBV6-1 to TRBJ2-1; checking the TCRdb D call of TRBD1 is not possible without DNA. Germline CDR1 is MNHNS and CDR2 is SASEGT. CDR3 length equals 17 residues. The CDR3: CASSEAEGFLSYNEQFF.

The genes are TRBV29-1 and TRBJ2-7; no DNA is available, so the TRBD1 call from TCRdb remains unchecked. CDR1 SQVTM and CDR2 ANQGSEA come from the germline V gene. The CDR3 contains 13 residues. CDR3: CSVADRGWGEQYF.

The chain has TRBV7-9 and TRBJ2-7; the TRBD2 assignment by TCRdb is unverifiable without DNA. The CDR3 consists of 15 residues. Germline CDR1 and CDR2: SEHNR and FQNEAQ (reference sequence). The CDR3 is CASSRTSGNSYEQYF.

The CDR3: CASSLGPDYEQYF. The chain combines TRBV7-2 with TRBJ2-7. Per the germline V gene, CDR1 is SGHTA and CDR2 is FQGNSA. This CDR3 is built from 13 residues.

This sequence joins TRBV5-1 and TRBJ1-1; TCRdb's D call, TRBD1, is unchecked because there is no DNA. There are 16 residues in the CDR3. The germline gives CDR1 SGHRS, CDR2 YFSETQ. This chain's CDR3 is CASSLAEGELNTEAFF.

This chain joins TRBV11-3 and TRBJ1-1; TCRdb names TRBD1, which stays unverified in the absence of DNA. Germline CDR1 SGHNT, CDR2 YENEEA. There are 15 residues in the CDR3. CDR3 in amino acids: CASSLRTEVNTEAFF.

This chain joins TRBV7-9 and TRBJ1-1; TCRdb's D gene call, TRBD1, goes unchecked for lack of DNA. The germline V gene has CDR1 SEHNR and CDR2 FQNEAQ (reference sequence). This CDR3 spans 15 amino acids. CDR3 amino acids: CASSLGRGLDTEAFF. Full variable domain (missing parts from reference TRBV7-9 and TRBJ1-1): DTGVSQNPRHKITKRGQNVTFRCDPISEHNRLYWYRQTLGQGPEFLTYFQNEAQLEKSRLLSDRFSAERPKGSFSTLEIQRTEQGDSAMYLCASSLGRGLDTEAFFGQGTRLTVV.

The chain carries TRBV7-9 and TRBJ2-1. The CDR3 loop spans 15 amino acids. Germline V gives CDR1 SEHNR, CDR2 FQNEAQ (reference sequence). CDR3 sequence: CASSLVRISYNEQFF. The full variable domain, its missing parts supplied by reference TRBV7-9 and TRBJ2-1, is DTGVSQNPRHKITKRGQNVTFRCDPISEHNRLYWYRQTLGQGPEFLTYFQNEAQLEKSRLLSDRFSAERPKGSFSTLEIQRTEQGDSAMYLCASSLVRISYNEQFFGPGTRLTVL.